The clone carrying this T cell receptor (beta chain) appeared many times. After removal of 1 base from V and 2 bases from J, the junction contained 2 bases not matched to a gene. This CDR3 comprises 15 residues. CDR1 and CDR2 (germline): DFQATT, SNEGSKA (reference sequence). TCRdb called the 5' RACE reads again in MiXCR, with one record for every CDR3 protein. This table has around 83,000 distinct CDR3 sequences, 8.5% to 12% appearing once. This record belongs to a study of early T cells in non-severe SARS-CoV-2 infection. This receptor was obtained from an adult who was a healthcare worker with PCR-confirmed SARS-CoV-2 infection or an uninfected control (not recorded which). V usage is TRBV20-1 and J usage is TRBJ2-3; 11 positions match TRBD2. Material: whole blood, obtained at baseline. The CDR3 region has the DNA TGCAGTGCTAGAGTGACTAGCGGGATCACAGATACGCAGTATTTT. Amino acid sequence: CSARVTSGITDTQYF.